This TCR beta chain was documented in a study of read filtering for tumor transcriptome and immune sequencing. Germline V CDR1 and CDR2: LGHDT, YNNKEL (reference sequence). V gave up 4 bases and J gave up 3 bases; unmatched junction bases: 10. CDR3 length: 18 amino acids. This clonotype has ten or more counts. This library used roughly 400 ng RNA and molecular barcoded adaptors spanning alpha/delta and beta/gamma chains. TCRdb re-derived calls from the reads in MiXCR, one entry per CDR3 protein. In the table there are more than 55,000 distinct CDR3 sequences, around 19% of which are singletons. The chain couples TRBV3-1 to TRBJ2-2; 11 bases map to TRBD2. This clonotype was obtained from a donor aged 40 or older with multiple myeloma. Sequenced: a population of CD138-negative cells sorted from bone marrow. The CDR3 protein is CASSPFFSGGAHTGELFF. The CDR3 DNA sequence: TGTGCCAGCAGCCCTTTTTTTAGCGGGGGGGCTCACACCGGGGAGCTGTTTTTT.